This T cell receptor (delta chain) was recorded in a study of gamma-delta T cells after stem cell transplantation. V was clipped by 0 bases and J by 2 bases, with 36 bases between them. Germline CDR1 reads GEAIGNYY; CDR2 reads EKD. This CDR3 has 23 amino acids. TCRdb redid clone calling on the RT-PCR reads using CATT. The sample carries under 2,500 delta-chain clones, over 2% recorded once. Concerning this clone: This clone may be a read error of a much larger clone one base away.

The origin of this receptor is a human donor. It is not recorded whose cells these are; they may come from a transplant donor. Sequences were obtained from gamma-delta T cells. The chain recombines TRDV2 with TRDJ1; D perhaps matches TRDD3 (5 bases). CDR3 protein: CACDTVVSAGLGHGNRRTDKLIF. The CDR3 DNA is TGTGCCTGTGACACCGTTGTATCAGCGGGATTGGGACACGGGAACCGGAGGACCGATAAACTCATCTTT.